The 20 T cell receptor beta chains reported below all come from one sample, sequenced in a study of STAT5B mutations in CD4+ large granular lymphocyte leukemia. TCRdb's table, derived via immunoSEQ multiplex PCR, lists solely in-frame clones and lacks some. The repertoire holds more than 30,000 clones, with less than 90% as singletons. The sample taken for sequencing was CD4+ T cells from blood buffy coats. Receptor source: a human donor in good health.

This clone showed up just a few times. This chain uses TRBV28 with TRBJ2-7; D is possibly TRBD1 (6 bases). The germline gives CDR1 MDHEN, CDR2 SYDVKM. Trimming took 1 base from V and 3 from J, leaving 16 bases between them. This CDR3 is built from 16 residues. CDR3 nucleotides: TGTGCCAGCAGTTTATCATCGGCAGGGGTACGCTACGAGCAGTACTTC. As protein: CASSLSSAGVRYEQYF.

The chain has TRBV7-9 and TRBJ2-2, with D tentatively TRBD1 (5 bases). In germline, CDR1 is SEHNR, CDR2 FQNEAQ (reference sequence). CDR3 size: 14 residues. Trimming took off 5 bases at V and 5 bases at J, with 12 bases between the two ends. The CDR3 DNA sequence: TGTGCCAGCAGCCTTCGACAGTTAACCGGGGAGCTGTTTTTT. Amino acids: CASSLRQLTGELFF.

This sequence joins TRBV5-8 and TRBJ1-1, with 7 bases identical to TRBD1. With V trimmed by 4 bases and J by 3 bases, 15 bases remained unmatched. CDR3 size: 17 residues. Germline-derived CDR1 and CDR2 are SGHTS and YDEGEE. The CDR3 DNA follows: TGTGCCAGCAGCCTACTTCTGGGCGACAGGGACGACACTGAAGCTTTCTTT. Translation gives CASSLLLGDRDDTEAFF.

The CDR3: CASSYLAGTGGEQYF. The CDR3 DNA is TGTGCCAGCAGTTACTTAGCCGGGACAGGGGGGGAGCAGTACTTC. This chain uses TRBV6-6 with TRBJ2-7; 11 nucleotides line up with TRBD1. Germline assignment: CDR1 MNHNY and CDR2 SVGAGI (reference sequence). J gave up 7 bases and V 1 base, and 6 bases lay outside the gene matches. The CDR3 is 15 amino acids.

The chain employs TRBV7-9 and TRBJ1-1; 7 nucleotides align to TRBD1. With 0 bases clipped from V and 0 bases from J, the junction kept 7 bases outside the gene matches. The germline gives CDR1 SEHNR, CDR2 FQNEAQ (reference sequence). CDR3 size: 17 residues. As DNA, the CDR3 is TGTGCCAGCAGCTTAGCGCAGGGGGGTTTTATGAACACTGAAGCTTTCTTT. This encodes CASSLAQGGFMNTEAFF.

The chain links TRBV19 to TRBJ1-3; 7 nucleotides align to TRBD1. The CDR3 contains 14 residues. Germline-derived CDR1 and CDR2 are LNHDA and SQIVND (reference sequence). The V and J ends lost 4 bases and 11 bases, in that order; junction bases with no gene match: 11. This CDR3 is CASSKYRDSLPIYF. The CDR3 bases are TGTGCCAGTAGTAAATACCGGGACAGCCTACCCATATATTTT.

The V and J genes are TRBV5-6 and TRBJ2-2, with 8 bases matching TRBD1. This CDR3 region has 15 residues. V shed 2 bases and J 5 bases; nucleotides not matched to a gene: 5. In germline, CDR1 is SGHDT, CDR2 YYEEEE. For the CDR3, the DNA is TGTGCCAGCAGCTTCCGGGACAGGAGGACCGGGGAGCTGTTTTTT. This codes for CASSFRDRRTGELFF. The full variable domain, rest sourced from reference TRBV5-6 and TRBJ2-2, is DAGVTQSPTHLIKTRGQQVTLRCSPKSGHDTVSWYQQALGQGPQFIFQYYEEEERQRGNFPDRFSGHQFPNYSSELNVNALLLGDSALYLCASSFRDRRTGELFFGEGSRLTVL.

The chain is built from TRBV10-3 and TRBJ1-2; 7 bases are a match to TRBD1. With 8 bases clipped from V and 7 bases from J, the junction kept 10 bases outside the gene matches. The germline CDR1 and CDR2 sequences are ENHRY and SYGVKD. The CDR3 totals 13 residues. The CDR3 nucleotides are TGTGCCATCGGCGAATGGGGACAGACTGGCTACACCTTC. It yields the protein CAIGEWGQTGYTF.

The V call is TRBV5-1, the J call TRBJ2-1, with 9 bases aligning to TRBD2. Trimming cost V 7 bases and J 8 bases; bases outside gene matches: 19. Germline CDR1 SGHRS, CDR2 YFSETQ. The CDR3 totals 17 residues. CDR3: CASQPQGLADEGDEQFF. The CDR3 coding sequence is TGCGCCAGCCAACCACAGGGACTAGCAGACGAGGGGGATGAGCAGTTCTTC.

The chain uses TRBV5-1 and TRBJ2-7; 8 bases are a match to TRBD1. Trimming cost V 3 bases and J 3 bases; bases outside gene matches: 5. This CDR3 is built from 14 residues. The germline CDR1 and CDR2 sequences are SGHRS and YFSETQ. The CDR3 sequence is CASSSDRVVYEQYF. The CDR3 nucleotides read TGCGCCAGCAGCTCGGACAGGGTGGTCTACGAGCAGTACTTC.

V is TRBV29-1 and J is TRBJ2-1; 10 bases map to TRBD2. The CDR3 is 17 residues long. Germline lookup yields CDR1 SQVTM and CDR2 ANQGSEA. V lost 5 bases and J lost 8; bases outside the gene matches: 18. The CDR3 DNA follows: TGCAGCGTTCGCGACCCTGTTCTAGCGGGAGATCGGGATGAGCAGTTCTTC. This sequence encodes CSVRDPVLAGDRDEQFF.

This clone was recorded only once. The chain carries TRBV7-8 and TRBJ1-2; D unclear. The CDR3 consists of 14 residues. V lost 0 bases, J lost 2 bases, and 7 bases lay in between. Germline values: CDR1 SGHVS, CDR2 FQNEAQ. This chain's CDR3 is CASSLAGMNYGYTF. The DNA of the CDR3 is TGTGCCAGCAGCTTAGCAGGGATGAACTATGGCTACACCTTC.

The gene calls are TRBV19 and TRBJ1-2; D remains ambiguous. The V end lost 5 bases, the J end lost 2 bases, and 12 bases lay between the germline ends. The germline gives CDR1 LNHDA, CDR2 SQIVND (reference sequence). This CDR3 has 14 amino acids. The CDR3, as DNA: TGTGCCAGTAGTTGGGGAGCAGAGAACTATGGCTACACCTTC. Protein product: CASSWGAENYGYTF.

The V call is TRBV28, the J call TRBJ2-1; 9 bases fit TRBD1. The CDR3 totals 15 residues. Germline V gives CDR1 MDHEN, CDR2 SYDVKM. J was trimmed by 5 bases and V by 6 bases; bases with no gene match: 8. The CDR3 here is CASSSPGQGNNEQFF. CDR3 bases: TGTGCCAGCAGCTCGCCGGGACAGGGCAACAATGAGCAGTTCTTC.

The CDR3 nucleotides are TGTGCCAGCAGCTTGCCGGCCACAGATACGCAGTATTTT. Translating it yields CASSLPATDTQYF. The J gene is TRBJ2-3, the V gene TRBV5-6; no definite D call. V lost 1 base and J 2 bases, leaving 5 bases between the germline ends. The CDR3 contains 13 residues. The germline V gene encodes CDR1 SGHDT and CDR2 YYEEEE.

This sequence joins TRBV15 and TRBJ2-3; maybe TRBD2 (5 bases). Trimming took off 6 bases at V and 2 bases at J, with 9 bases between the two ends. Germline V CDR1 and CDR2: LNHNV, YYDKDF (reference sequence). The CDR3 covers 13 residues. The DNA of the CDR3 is TGTGCCACCAGAGAGGGATCCACAGATACGCAGTATTTT. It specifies CATREGSTDTQYF.

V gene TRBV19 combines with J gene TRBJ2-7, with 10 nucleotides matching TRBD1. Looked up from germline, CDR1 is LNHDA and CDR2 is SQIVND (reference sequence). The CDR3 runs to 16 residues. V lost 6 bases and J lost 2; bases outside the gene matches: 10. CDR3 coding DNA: TGTGCCAGTAGCCTTATCACAGGACAGGGGGCCTACGAGCAGTACTTC. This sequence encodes CASSLITGQGAYEQYF.

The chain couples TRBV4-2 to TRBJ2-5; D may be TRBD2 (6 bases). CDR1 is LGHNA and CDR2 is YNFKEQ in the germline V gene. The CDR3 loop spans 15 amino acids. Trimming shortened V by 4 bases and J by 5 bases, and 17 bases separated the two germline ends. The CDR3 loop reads CASSPGTSDGETQYF. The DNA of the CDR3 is TGTGCCAGCAGCCCCGGGACTTCGGATGGGGAGACCCAGTACTTC.

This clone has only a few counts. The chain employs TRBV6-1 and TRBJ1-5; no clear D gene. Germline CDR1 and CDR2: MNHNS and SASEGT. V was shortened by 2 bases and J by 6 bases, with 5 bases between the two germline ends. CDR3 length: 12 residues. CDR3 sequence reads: CASSEKPQPQHF. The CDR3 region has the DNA TGTGCCAGCAGTGAAAAGCCTCAGCCCCAGCATTTT.

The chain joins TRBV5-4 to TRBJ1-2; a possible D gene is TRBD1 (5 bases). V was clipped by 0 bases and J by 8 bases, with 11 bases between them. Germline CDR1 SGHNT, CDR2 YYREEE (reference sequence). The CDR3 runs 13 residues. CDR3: CASSLGEGRGYTF. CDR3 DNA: TGTGCCAGCAGCTTGGGTGAGGGGCGAGGCTACACCTTC.